This T cell receptor (beta chain) derives from a study of blood T cells in healthy people across ages. Study details: Per two T cells, template switching captured roughly one barcoded beta molecule. Study findings and constraints: Measured against age, TCR beta diversity per million T cells decreased in a roughly linear manner.

With regard to this clonotype: The antigen is undetermined.

A sample-barcoded 5' primer and a J-beta primer mix were used in a second PCR of roughly 6 to 11 cycles. TCRdb re-called the 5' RACE reads through MiXCR, storing one row per CDR3 protein. The sample lists about 1.4 million distinct CDR3 sequences, around 59% occurring once. The clonotype comes from a man between 18 and 29 years old in good health. Sequencing was carried out using blood.

The CDR3 DNA reads as TGTGCCAGCAGCTTAGTTTCCCTGAGGGTCACTGAAGCTTTCTTT. This translates into CASSLVSLRVTEAFF. V and J are TRBV7-2 and TRBJ1-1; D not resolved. The CDR3 sequence is 15 residues long. Per germline, CDR1 SGHTA and CDR2 FQGNSA. Deletions cut 1 base from V and 4 bases from J, with 13 bases between.